This is a list of T cell receptor beta chains from one sample in a study of blood T cell repertoires in COVID-19. Libraries were prepared by immunoSEQ multiplex PCR; TCRdb keeps only in-frame clonotypes and omits some of them. The data show approximately 100,000 clones, about 91% seen once. The sample taken for sequencing was peripheral blood. All receptors come from a man aged 50-59 years with acute or convalescent COVID-19. The CDR3 runs from the conserved cysteine through the conserved F or W. The order of the fields is V gene, J gene, clone size, D gene, CDR3 DNA, CDR3 protein. The D gene is left open where the match is weak. Size is stated for part of the rows, as once, few or many counts, or as a class when the clone is expanded.

V: TRBV12-3/TRBV12-4
J: TRBJ2-2
size: .
D: .
DNA: TGTGCCAGCAGCCTGAACACCGGGGAGCTGTTTTTT
CDR3: CASSLNTGELFF

V: TRBV5-4
J: TRBJ2-1
size: few
D: .
DNA: TGTGCCAGCAGCTTGTGGTCTAGCCCCAACAATGAGCAGTTCTTC
CDR3: CASSLWSSPNNEQFF

V: TRBV7-9
J: TRBJ1-1
size: few
D: TRBD1
DNA: TGTGCCAGCAGTTTCGCACAGGGGAGTGGAACTGAAGCTTTCTTT
CDR3: CASSFAQGSGTEAFF

V: TRBV7-9
J: TRBJ2-3
size: .
D: TRBD2
DNA: TGTGCCAGCAGCTTCCCGACTAGCGGGGGGGCCTTAGACACAGATACGCAGTATTTT
CDR3: CASSFPTSGGALDTDTQYF

V: TRBV7-2
J: TRBJ2-7
size: .
D: .
DNA: TGTGCCAGCAGCTTAGCGGCGGGGAGCCCCTACGAGCAGTACTTC
CDR3: CASSLAAGSPYEQYF

V: TRBV6-5
J: TRBJ1-6
size: .
D: .
DNA: TGTGCCAGCAGTTACCCCACAGGGAGTAAGACTTCACCCCTCCACTTT
CDR3: CASSYPTGSKTSPLHF

V: TRBV2
J: TRBJ1-6
size: .
D: .
DNA: TGTGCCAGACGACAGGATAATTCACCCCTCCACTTT
CDR3: CARRQDNSPLHF

V: TRBV28
J: TRBJ1-5
size: .
D: TRBD1
DNA: TGTGCCAGCCAGACAGGGTTTAATCAGCCCCAGCATTTT
CDR3: CASQTGFNQPQHF

V: TRBV6-5
J: TRBJ1-2
size: .
D: TRBD1
DNA: TGTGCCAGCAGTCCCGGACAGGGCAGATCGGAAGGCTACACCTTC
CDR3: CASSPGQGRSEGYTF

V: TRBV7-8
J: TRBJ1-3
size: .
D: .
DNA: TGTGCCAGCAGCTCAGGGCCCATGGGAGGAAACACCATATATTTT
CDR3: CASSSGPMGGNTIYF

V: TRBV6-5
J: TRBJ1-5
size: .
D: .
DNA: TGTGCCAGCAGTTACGACCAGGCCTCGAATCAGCCCCAGCATTTT
CDR3: CASSYDQASNQPQHF

V: TRBV6-6
J: TRBJ1-3
size: .
D: TRBD1
DNA: TGTGCCAGCAGCCAGGACAGGGGCGTTGTAAACACCATATATTTT
CDR3: CASSQDRGVVNTIYF

V: TRBV30
J: TRBJ1-3
size: .
D: TRBD1
DNA: TGTGCCTGGCGGACAGGGACTGGAAACACCATATATTTT
CDR3: CAWRTGTGNTIYF